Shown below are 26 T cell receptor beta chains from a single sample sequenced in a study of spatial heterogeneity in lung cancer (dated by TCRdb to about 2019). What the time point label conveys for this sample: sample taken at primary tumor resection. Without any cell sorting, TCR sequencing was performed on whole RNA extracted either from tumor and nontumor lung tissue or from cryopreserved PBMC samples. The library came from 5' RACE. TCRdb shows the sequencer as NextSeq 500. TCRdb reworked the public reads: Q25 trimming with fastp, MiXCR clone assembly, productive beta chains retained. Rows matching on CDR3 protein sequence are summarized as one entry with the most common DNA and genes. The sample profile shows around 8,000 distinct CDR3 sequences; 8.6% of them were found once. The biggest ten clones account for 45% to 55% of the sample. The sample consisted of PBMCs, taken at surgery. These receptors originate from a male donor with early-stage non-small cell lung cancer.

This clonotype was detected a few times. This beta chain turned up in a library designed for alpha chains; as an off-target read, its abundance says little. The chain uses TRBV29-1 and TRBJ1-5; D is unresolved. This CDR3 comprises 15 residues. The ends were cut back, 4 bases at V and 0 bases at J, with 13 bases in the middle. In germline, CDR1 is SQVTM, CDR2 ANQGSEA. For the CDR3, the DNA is TGCAGCGTTGCCCTTTCGACAAATAGCAATCAGCCCCAGCATTTT. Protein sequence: CSVALSTNSNQPQHF.

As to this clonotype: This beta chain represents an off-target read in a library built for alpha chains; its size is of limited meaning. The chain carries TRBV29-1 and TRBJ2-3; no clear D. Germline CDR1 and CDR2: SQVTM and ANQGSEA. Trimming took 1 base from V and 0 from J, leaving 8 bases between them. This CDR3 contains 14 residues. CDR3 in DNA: TGCAGCGTTGAAGTGTGGAGTAGCACAGATACGCAGTATTTT. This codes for CSVEVWSSTDTQYF.

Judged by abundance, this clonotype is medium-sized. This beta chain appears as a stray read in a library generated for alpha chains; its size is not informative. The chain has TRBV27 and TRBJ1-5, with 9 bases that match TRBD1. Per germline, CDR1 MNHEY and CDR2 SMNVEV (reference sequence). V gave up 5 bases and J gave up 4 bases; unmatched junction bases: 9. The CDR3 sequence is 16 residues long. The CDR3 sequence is CASSPWTGVGNQPQHF. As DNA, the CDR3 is TGTGCCAGCAGTCCATGGACAGGGGTTGGGAATCAGCCCCAGCATTTT.

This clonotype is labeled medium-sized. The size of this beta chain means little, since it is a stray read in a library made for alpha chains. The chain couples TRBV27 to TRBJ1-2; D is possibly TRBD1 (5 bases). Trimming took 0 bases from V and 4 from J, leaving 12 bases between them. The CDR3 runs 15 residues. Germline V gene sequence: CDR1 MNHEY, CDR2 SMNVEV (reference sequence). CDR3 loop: CASSLSRGAGYGYTF. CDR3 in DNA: TGTGCCAGCAGTTTATCAAGAGGGGCGGGCTATGGCTACACCTTC.

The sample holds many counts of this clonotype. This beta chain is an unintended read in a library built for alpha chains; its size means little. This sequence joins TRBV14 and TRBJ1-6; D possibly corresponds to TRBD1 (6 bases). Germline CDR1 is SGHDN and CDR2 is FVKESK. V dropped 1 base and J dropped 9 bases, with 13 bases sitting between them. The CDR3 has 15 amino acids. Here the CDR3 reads CASSQAGGASSPLHF. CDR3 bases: TGTGCCAGCAGCCAAGCTGGGGGGGCGAGTTCACCCCTCCACTTT.

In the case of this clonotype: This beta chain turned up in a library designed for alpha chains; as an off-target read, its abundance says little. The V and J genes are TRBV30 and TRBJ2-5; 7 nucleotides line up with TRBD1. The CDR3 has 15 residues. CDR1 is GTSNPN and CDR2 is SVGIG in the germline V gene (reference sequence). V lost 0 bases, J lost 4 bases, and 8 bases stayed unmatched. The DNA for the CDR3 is TGTGCCTGGAGTGTACCACAGGGGATGGTAGAGACCCAGTACTTC. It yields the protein CAWSVPQGMVETQYF.

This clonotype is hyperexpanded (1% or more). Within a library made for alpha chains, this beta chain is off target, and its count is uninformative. The chain's CDR3 is CASSPEDSPNYEQYF. Written as DNA, the CDR3 is TGTGCCAGCAGCCCCGAGGACTCCCCGAACTACGAGCAGTACTTC. The chain joins TRBV7-8 to TRBJ2-7; a weak D match, TRBD2 (5 bases). The germline CDR1 and CDR2 sequences are SGHVS and FQNEAQ. The V and J ends lost 5 bases and 3 bases respectively, with 17 bases between them. The CDR3 consists of 15 residues.

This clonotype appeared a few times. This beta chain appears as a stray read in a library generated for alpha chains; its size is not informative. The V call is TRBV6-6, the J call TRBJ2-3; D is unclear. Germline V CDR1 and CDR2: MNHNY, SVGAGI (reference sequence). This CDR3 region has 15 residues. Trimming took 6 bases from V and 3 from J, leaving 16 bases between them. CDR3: CASSLLPSRTDTQYF. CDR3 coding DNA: TGTGCCAGCAGCCTACTACCGTCGAGGACAGATACGCAGTATTTT.

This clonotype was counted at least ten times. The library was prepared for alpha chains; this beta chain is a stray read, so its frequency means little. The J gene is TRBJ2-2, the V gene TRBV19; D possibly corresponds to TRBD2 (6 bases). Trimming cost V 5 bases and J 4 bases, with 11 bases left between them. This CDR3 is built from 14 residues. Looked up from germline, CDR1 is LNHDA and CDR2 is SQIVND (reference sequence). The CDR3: CASSFSGVTGELFF. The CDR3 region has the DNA TGTGCCAGTAGTTTTTCGGGAGTCACCGGGGAGCTGTTTTTT.

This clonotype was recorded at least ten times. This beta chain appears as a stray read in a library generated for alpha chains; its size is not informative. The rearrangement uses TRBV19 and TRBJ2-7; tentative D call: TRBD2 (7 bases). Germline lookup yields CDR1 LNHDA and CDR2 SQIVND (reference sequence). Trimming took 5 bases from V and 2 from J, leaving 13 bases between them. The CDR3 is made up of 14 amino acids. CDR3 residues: CASSAEGGTYEQYF. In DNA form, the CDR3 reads TGTGCCAGTAGTGCAGAGGGGGGGACCTACGAGCAGTACTTC.

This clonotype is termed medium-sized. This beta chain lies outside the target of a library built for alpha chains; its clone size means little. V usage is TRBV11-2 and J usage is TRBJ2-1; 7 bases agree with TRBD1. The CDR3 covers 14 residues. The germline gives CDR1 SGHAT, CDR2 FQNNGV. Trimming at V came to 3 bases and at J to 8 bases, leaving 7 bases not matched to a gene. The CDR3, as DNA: TGTGCCAGCAGCTTGGGACAGTTTTCGGATGAGCAGTTCTTC. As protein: CASSLGQFSDEQFF.

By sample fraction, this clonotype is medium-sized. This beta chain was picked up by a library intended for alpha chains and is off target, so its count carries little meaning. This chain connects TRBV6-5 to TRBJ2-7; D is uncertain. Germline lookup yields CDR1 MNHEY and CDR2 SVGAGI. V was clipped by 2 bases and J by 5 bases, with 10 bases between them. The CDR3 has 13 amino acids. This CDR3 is CASSYASQHEQYF. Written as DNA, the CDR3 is TGTGCCAGCAGTTACGCTTCCCAGCACGAGCAGTACTTC.

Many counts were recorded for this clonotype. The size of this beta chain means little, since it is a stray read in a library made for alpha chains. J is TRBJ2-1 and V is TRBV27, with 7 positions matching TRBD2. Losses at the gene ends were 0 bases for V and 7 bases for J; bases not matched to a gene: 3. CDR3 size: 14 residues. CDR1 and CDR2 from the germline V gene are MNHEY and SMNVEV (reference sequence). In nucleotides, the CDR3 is TGTGCCAGCAGTTTATCTTACGGGGGGAATGAGCAGTTCTTC. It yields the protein CASSLSYGGNEQFF.

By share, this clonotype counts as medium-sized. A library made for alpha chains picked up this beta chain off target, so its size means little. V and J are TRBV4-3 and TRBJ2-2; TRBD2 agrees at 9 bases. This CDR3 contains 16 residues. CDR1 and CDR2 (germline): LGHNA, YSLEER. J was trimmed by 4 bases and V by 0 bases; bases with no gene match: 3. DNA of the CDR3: TGCGCCAGCAGCCAAGATAGCGGGGGCGGCACCGGGGAGCTGTTTTTT. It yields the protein CASSQDSGGGTGELFF.

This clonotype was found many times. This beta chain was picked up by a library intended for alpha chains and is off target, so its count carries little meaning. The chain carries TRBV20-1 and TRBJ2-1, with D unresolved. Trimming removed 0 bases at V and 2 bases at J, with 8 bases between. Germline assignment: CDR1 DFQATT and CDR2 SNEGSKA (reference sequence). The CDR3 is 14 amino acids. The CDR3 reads CSARDLLTYNEQFF. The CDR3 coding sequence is TGCAGTGCTAGAGATTTACTCACCTACAATGAGCAGTTCTTC.

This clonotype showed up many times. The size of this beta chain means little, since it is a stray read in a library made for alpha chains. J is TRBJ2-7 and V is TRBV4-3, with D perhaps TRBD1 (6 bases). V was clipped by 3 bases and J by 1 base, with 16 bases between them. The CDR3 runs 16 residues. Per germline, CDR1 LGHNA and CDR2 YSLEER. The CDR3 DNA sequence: TGCGCCAGCAGCCACGATCCCGGGACATTTTCCTACGAGCAGTACTTC. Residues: CASSHDPGTFSYEQYF.

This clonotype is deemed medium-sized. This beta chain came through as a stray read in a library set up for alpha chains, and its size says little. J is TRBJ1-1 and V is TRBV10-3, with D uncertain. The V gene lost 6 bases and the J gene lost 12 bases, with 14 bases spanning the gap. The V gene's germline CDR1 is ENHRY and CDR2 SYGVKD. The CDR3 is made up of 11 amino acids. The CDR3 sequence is CAIRGEVSTFF. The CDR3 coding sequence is TGTGCCATCAGGGGAGAGGTTTCAACTTTCTTT.

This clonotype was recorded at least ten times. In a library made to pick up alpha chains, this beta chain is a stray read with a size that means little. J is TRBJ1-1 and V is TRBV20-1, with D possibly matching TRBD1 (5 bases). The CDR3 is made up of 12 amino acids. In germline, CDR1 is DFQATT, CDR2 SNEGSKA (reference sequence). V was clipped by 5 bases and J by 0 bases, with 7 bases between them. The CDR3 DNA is TGCAGTGCTTGGACATTGAACACTGAAGCTTTCTTT. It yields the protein CSAWTLNTEAFF.

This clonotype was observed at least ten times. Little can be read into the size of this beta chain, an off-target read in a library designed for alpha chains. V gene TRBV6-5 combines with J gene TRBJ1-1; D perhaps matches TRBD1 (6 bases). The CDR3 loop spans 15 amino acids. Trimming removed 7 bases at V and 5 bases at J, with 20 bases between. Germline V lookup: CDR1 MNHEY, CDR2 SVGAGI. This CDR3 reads CASNSAGAEGTEAFF. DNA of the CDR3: TGTGCCAGCAATTCGGCGGGGGCCGAGGGGACTGAAGCTTTCTTT.

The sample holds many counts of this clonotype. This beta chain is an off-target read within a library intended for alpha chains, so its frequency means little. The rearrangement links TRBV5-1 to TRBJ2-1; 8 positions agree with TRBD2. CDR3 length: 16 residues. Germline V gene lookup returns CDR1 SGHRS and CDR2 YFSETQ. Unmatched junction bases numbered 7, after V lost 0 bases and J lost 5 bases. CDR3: CASSLVGGRPNNEQFF. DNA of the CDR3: TGCGCCAGCAGCTTGGTAGGCGGGAGGCCGAACAATGAGCAGTTCTTC.

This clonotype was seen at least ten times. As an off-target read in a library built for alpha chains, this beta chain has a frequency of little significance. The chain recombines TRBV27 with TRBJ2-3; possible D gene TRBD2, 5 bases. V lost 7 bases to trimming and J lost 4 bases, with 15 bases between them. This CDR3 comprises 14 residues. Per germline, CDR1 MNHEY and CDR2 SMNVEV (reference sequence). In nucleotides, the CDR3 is TGTGCCAGCATGAGCGGACGGGGATCAGATACGCAGTATTTT. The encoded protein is CASMSGRGSDTQYF.

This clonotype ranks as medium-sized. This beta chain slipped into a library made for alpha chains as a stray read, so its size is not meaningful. In DNA form, the CDR3 reads TGCAGTGCTAGTCCCGGGACCGGACTAGCGGGAGTCTACGAGCAGTACTTC. It translates to CSASPGTGLAGVYEQYF. The genes are TRBV20-1 and TRBJ2-7; 13 bases are shared with TRBD2. Looked up from germline, CDR1 is DFQATT and CDR2 is SNEGSKA (reference sequence). CDR3 length: 17 residues. Germline trimming cut 3 bases from V and 3 bases from J; bases unmatched to any gene: 11.

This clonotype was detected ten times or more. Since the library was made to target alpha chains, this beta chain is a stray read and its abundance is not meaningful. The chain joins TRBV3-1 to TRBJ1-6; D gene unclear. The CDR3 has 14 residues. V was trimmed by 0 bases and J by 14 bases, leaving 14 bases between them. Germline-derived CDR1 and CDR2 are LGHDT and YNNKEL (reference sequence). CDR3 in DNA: TGTGCCAGCAGCCAAGAGATTCCGCGCAGTACCCTCCACTTT. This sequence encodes CASSQEIPRSTLHF.

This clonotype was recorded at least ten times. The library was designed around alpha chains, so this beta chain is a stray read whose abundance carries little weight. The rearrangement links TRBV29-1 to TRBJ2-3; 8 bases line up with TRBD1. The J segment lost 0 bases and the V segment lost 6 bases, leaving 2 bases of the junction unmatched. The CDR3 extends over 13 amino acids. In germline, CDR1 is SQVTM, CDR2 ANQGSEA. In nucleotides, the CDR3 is TGCAGCGTGACAGGGGAGAGCACAGATACGCAGTATTTT. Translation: CSVTGESTDTQYF.

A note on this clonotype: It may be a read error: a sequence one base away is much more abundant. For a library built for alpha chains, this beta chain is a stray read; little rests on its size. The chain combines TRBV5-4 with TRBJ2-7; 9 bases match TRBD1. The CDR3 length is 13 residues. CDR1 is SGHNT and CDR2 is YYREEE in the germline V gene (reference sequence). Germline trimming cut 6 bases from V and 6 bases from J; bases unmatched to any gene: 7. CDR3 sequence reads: CASTSGQGSEQYF. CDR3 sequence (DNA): TGTGCCAGCACCTCGGGACAGGGCTCCGAGCAGTACTTC.

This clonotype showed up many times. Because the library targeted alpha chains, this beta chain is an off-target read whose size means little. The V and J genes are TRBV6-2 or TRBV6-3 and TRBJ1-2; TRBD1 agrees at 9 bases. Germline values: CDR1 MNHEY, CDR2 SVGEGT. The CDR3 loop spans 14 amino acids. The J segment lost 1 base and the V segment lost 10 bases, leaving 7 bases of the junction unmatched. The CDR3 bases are TGTGCCACCGAACAGGGGGCCGGTAACTATGGCTACACCTTC. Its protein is CATEQGAGNYGYTF.